This TCR beta chain was sequenced in a study of cytomegalovirus exposure and HLA in healthy donors. A note on this clone: Its antigen is not known.

General study points: Most of the TCR beta V segments (in an earlier analysis) were productive either about 87% or about 30% of the time. In the analysis, some V segments, TRBV6-2 and TRBV6-3 included, were excluded as indistinguishable. Cytomegalovirus association was listed for under 200 TCR beta chains.

V lost 6 bases, J lost 4 bases, and 10 bases stayed unmatched. CDR1 and CDR2 (germline): KGHSH, LQKENI. This CDR3 contains 16 residues. Use of 60 Vbeta and 13 Jbeta primers characterized the PCR. Authors' analysis steps: Tens of millions of unique TCR beta chains, roughly 12 million shared, were counted in a later analysis. The table came from immunoSEQ multiplex PCR; TCRdb's copy has only in-frame clones and leaves some out. From that table come the V and J calls and clone size; the DNA was used to work out D and trimming. The table shows 150,000 to 250,000 clones, with about 80% occurring only once.

The receptor's source is a woman aged 25 to 39 in good health and CMV-seropositive. The chain recombines TRBV18 with TRBJ1-1, with 11 positions matching TRBD1. The material sequenced was PBMCs. In DNA form, the CDR3 reads TGTGCCAGCTCCCCTAGTCCGGGACAGGGGGGCACTGAAGCTTTCTTT. Translated: CASSPSPGQGGTEAFF.